The entry that follows covers one TCR beta chain sequence. The sample holds one count of this clone. This receptor's antigen is unknown. Base qualities are not provided; no much larger clone lies one nucleotide away. CDR1 and CDR2 (SGHAT, FQNNGV) derive from the germline V gene. Taken from cysteine to phenylalanine, the CDR3 has 13 residues. Only CDR3 DNA remains: 39 bases, in frame from the first base. Trimming at the junction amounts to 2 bases on V and 8 bases on J, and the germline ends lie 10 bases apart. The donors belonged to the validation cohort of over a hundred subjects, which was separate from the approximately 700-subject first cohort. This sample was taken from a study of cytomegalovirus exposure and HLA in healthy donors (dated by TCRdb to 2016 to 2017). As for the study more broadly: According to a later analysis, the 120 or so validation repertoires were produced on the same platform as the roughly 600 repertoires of the first cohort. The aim of the study was to test whether cataloging public T cell receptors could identify signatures of past pathogen exposure. The study combined high-throughput TCR immunosequencing, statistical association of individual TCRs with disease status, and machine learning to predict cytomegalovirus infection status. Besides the first cohort of approximately 710 subjects, a separate validation cohort made up of 120 different subjects was used. The full study reports these points: The classifier was reported to diagnose cytomegalovirus status with high specificity and sensitivity in both the original cohort and the validation cohort. The authors suggested that the approach could potentially be generalized to other disease states and immunological phenotypes. The validation cohort had no HLA typing available for a later analysis, so co-occurrence within that cohort was assessed over all 130 or so repertoires. Across donors, most TCR sequences were observed very rarely, whereas some public TCRs were present in many individuals. A few of the identified cytomegalovirus-associated TCR beta chains were confirmed in vitro to be specific for cytomegalovirus antigens. In the study, approximately 160 TCR beta chains were listed as associated with cytomegalovirus. Of the cluster scores, roughly 95% were above 0 in a later analysis, which found that TCRs clustered in the first cohort also tended to co-occur in the 95 to 150 validation repertoires.

Library method: the immunoSEQ multiplex PCR assay. For the original study's pipeline: A statistical classification framework was developed to diagnose cytomegalovirus status using the catalog of TCR beta chain sequences. The immuneACCESS repertoire file appears here via TCRdb, limited to in-frame rearrangements. These files lack a portion of the clones; in checked studies, under half of the deficit traces to unresolved V genes, and the cause of the others is not known. That table is the source of V, J and clone size, and D and trimming were worked out from the DNA. Present in this sample are about 220,000 clones, 80% to 95% of which were seen just once. The ten biggest clones cover 0.8% to 1.2% of the sample.

Sequencing used PBMCs. The sequence is built from TRBV11-2 and TRBJ2-1, with the D gene too uncertain to name. This clonotype was sampled from a woman between 18 and 29 years old in good health and CMV-seronegative. CDR3 sequence: CASSLIVKHEQFF. Here is the DNA: TGTGCCAGCAGCTTAATAGTCAAGCATGAGCAGTTCTTC.